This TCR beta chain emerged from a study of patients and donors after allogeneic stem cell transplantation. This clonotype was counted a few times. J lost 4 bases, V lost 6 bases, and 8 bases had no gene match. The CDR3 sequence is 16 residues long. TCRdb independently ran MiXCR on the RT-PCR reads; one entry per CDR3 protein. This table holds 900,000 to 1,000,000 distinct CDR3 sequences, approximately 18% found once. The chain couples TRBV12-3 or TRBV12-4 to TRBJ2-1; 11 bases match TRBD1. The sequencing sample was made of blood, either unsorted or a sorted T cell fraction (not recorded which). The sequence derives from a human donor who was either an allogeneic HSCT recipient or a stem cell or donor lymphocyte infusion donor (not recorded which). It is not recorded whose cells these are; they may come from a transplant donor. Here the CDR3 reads CASSLTGQGVYNEQFF. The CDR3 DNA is TGTGCCAGCAGCCTTACGGGACAGGGGGTTTACAATGAGCAGTTCTTC.